Listed below are T cell receptor beta chains from one sample, sequenced in a study of blood T cell repertoires in COVID-19. Sequencing used immunoSEQ multiplex PCR; TCRdb keeps in-frame clones, though not all of them. The data show about 210,000 clones, about 83% seen once. What was sequenced was peripheral blood. The source is a woman aged 45-60 years with active or convalescent COVID-19. Each CDR3 is given with its conserved first and last residue. A D gene is named only where the DNA matches it firmly. Not all rows give a size; the values are once, few, many and, for expanded clones, a class.

TGTGCCAGCAGTAAAGGACTAGCGGGAACCTACGAGCAGTACTTC,CASSKGLAGTYEQYF,TRBV7-9,-,TRBJ2-7,TRBD2
TGCGCCAGCAGTGACCTGTCCTACGAGCAGTACTTC,CASSDLSYEQYF,TRBV10-1,-,TRBJ2-7,-
TGCGCCAGCAGCCTCAGGCTCCCCCTAGCGGGAGGGCCCTCTAGCACAGATACGCAGTATTTT,CASSLRLPLAGGPSSTDTQYF,TRBV4-1,once,TRBJ2-3,TRBD2
TGTGCCAGCAGCCAAGGTCACAGAATCTACGAGCAGTACTTC,CASSQGHRIYEQYF,TRBV14,once,TRBJ2-7,-
TGTGCCAGCAGCACCCGAGCGGGAGGGTCCTACGAGCAGTACTTC,CASSTRAGGSYEQYF,TRBV9,-,TRBJ2-7,TRBD2
TGTGCTACCAACCCGGGACAACCTCTAAGGGGCCAGTACTTC,CATNPGQPLRGQYF,TRBV7-8,-,TRBJ2-5,-
TGTGCCACCAGTGACTCTGAACCGGGACAGGGTACTGAAGCTTTCTTT,CATSDSEPGQGTEAFF,TRBV24-1,-,TRBJ1-1,TRBD1
TGTGCCAGCAGTTTAGGGGGGATAAGCAATCAGCCCCAGCATTTT,CASSLGGISNQPQHF,TRBV28,-,TRBJ1-5,-
TGCGCCAGCAGCCCGCCTCGGCGGGGGGACACAGATACGCAGTATTTT,CASSPPRRGDTDTQYF,TRBV5-1,-,TRBJ2-3,TRBD2
TGTGCCAGCAGTGAAGGTTGGGGGGGAGAGACCCAGTACTTC,CASSEGWGGETQYF,TRBV6-1,few,TRBJ2-5,TRBD2
TGTGCCAGCCGGCCGACAGCGGGGGGAAACACCATATATTTT,CASRPTAGGNTIYF,TRBV7-9,-,TRBJ1-3,-
TGTGCCAGCACGCCGGGGGGCAGGACCCCTAACTATGGCTACACCTTC,CASTPGGRTPNYGYTF,TRBV5-4,-,TRBJ1-2,-
TGTGCCACCAGTCTAGTTCGCAATCAGCCCCAGCATTTT,CATSLVRNQPQHF,TRBV15,-,TRBJ1-5,-
TGTGCCAGCAGCCCGGGACTAGCGGGAGGTAATGAGCAGTTCTTC,CASSPGLAGGNEQFF,TRBV2,-,TRBJ2-1,TRBD2
TGCGCCAGCAGCTCGCTAGCGGGGGCCGCTATTTACTTC,CASSSLAGAAIYF,TRBV5-1,few,TRBJ2-4,TRBD2
TGCGCCAGCAGCTTGGGTACTAGCGGAAGCACAGATACGCAGTATTTT,CASSLGTSGSTDTQYF,TRBV5-1,-,TRBJ2-3,TRBD2
TGTGCCAGCAGCTCGATACTCGCGCAAGAGACCCAGTACTTC,CASSSILAQETQYF,TRBV5-5,few,TRBJ2-5,-
TGTGCCACCAGGGCAGGGATGAACACTGAAGCTTTCTTT,CATRAGMNTEAFF,TRBV19,-,TRBJ1-1,-
TGTGCCAGCACATATGGAGGGGCGGCTGAAGCTTTCTTT,CASTYGGAAEAFF,TRBV25-1,-,TRBJ1-1,-
TGCGCCAGCAGCTTGACGCCAGGGCGTCAGCCCCAGCATTTT,CASSLTPGRQPQHF,TRBV5-1,many,TRBJ1-5,-
TGTGCCAGCAGCTTATGGGCGGGATTGGCAGAGACCCAGTACTTC,CASSLWAGLAETQYF,TRBV7-2,-,TRBJ2-5,-
TGTGCCAGCAGCTTGGATCCCGGGACAGCCGAAGCTTTCTTT,CASSLDPGTAEAFF,TRBV5-6,-,TRBJ1-1,TRBD1
TGTGCCAGCAGCTCACAGGGTAACAGTCATGAAGCTTTCTTT,CASSSQGNSHEAFF,TRBV7-9,-,TRBJ1-1,-
TGTGCCAGCAGTTTGGACAGGGGGGAGACCCAGTACTTC,CASSLDRGETQYF,TRBV12-3/TRBV12-4,-,TRBJ2-5,TRBD1
TGTGCCAGCAGTGAAGTTGGCGGGAGCCCTTCCTACGAGCAGTACTTC,CASSEVGGSPSYEQYF,TRBV6-1,-,TRBJ2-7,TRBD2
TGTGCCAGCAGCCGGAGAGCGACGGCGAGTGGAAACACCATATATTTT,CASSRRATASGNTIYF,TRBV5-5,-,TRBJ1-3,-
TGTGCCAGCAGTTTAATAGTGAACACTGAAGCTTTCTTT,CASSLIVNTEAFF,TRBV27,-,TRBJ1-1,-
TGTGCCAGCAGACTAACCCCGGGACTAGCGGGGGGCAGAGAGACCCAGTACTTC,CASRLTPGLAGGRETQYF,TRBV3-1/TRBV3-2,-,TRBJ2-5,TRBD2
TGTGCCAGCTGGGACAGGGTGAACACCGGGGAGCTGTTTTTT,CASWDRVNTGELFF,TRBV28,-,TRBJ2-2,TRBD1
TGTGCCAGCTCACCTCGGAGGGAGACCGCGGGGCAGCCCCAGCATTTT,CASSPRRETAGQPQHF,TRBV18,once,TRBJ1-5,-